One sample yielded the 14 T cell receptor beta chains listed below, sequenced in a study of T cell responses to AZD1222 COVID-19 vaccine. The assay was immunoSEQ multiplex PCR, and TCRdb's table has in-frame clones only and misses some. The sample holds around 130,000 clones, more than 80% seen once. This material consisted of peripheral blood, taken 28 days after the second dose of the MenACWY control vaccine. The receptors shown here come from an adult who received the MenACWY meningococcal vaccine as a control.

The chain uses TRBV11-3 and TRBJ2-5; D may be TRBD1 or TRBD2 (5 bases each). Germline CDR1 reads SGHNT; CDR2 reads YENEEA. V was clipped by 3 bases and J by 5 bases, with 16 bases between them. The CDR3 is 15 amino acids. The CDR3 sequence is CASSFGRGAGETQYF. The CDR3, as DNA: TGTGCCAGCAGCTTCGGAAGGGGAGCTGGGGAGACCCAGTACTTC.

In nucleotides, the CDR3 is TGTGCCAGTAGTATCCTTCAGGGGACCACAGATACGCAGTATTTT. Its protein is CASSILQGTTDTQYF. The V and J genes are TRBV19 and TRBJ2-3; D may be TRBD1 (6 bases). Trimming cost V 3 bases and J 2 bases, with 12 bases left between them. The CDR3 length is 15 residues. CDR1 LNHDA and CDR2 SQIVND come from the germline V gene (reference sequence). The variable domain in full, with the rest retrieved from reference TRBV19 and TRBJ2-3, is DGGITQSPKYLFRKEGQNVTLSCEQNLNHDAMYWYRQDPGQGLRLIYYSQIVNDFQKGDIAEGYSVSREKKESFPLTVTSAQKNPTAFYLCASSILQGTTDTQYFGPGTRLTVL.

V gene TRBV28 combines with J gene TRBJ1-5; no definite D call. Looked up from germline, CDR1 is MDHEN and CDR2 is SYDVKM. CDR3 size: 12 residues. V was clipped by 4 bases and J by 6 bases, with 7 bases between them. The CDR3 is CASSSGVQPQHF. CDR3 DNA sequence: TGTGCCAGCAGTTCAGGAGTTCAGCCCCAGCATTTT.

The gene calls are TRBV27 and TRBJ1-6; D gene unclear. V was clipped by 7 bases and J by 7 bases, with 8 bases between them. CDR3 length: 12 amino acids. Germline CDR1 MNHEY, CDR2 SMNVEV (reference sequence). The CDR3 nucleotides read TGTGCCAGCACTACGGGGAATTCACCCCTCCACTTT. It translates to CASTTGNSPLHF.

This chain's CDR3 is CASSLVPLSYEQYF. The CDR3 DNA follows: TGTGCCAGCAGCTTAGTTCCTCTCAGCTACGAGCAGTACTTC. The chain carries TRBV7-9 and TRBJ2-7; D uncertain. This CDR3 contains 14 residues. Germline assignment: CDR1 SEHNR and CDR2 FQNEAQ (reference sequence). V was trimmed by 1 base and J by 3 bases, leaving 10 bases between them.

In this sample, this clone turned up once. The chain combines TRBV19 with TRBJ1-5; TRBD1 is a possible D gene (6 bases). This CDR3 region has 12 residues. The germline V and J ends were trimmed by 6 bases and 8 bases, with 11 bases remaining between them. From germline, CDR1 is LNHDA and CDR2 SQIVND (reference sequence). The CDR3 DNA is TGTGCCAGTAGCAGAGGGGGGGAGCCCCAGCATTTT. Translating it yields CASSRGGEPQHF.

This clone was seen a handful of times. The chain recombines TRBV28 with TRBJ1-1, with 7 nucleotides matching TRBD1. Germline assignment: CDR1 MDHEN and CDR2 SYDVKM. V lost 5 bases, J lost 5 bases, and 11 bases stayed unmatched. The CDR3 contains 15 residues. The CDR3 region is CASSPNRGLGTEAFF. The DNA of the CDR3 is TGTGCCAGCAGTCCCAACAGGGGCTTGGGGACTGAAGCTTTCTTT.

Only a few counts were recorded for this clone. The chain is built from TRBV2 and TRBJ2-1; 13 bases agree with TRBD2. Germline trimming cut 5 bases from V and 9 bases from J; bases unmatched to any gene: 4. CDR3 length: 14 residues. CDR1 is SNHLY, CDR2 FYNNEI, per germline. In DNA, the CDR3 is TGTGCCAGCAGTCCGGGACTAGCGGGAAGTGAGCAGTTCTTC. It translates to CASSPGLAGSEQFF.

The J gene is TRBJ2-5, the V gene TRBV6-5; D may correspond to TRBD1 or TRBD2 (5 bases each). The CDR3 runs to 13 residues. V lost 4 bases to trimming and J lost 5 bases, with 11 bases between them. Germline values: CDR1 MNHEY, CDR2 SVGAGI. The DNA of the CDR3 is TGTGCCAGCAGTTCACAGGAGGCGGAGACCCAGTACTTC. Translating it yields CASSSQEAETQYF.

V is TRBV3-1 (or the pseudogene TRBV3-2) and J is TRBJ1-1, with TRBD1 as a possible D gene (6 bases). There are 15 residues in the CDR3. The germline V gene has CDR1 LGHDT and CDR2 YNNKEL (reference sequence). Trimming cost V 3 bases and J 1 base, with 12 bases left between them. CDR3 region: CASSHRARGNTEAFF. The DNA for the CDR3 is TGTGCCAGCAGCCACCGTGCCAGGGGGAACACTGAAGCTTTCTTT.

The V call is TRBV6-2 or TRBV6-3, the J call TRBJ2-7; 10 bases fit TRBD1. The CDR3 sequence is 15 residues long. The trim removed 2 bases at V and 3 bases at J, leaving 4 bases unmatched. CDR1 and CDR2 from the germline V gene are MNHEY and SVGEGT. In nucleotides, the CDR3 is TGTGCCAGCAGTTACGGGGGACAGGGGAACTACGAGCAGTACTTC. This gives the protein CASSYGGQGNYEQYF.

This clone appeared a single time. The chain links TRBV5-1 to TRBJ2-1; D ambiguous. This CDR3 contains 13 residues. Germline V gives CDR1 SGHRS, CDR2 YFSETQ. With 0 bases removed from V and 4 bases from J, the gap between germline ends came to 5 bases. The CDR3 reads CASSLETYNEQFF. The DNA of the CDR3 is TGCGCCAGCAGCTTGGAGACATACAATGAGCAGTTCTTC.

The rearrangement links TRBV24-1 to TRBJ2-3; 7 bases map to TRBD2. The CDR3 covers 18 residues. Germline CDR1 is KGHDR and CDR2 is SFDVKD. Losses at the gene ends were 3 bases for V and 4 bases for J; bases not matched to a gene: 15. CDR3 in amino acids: CATSDPVLLGGSSDTQYF. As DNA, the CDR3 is TGTGCCACCAGTGATCCTGTTTTGTTGGGAGGGTCGTCAGATACGCAGTATTTT.

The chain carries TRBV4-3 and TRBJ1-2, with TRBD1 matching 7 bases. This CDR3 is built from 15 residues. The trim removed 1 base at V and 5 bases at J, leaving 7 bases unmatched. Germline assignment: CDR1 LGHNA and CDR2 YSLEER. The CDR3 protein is CASSQVKGARYGYTF. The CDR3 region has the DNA TGCGCCAGCAGCCAAGTCAAGGGGGCGCGATATGGCTACACCTTC.